This passage covers 9 T cell receptor beta chains from one sample sequenced in a study of T cells after yellow fever vaccination. TCRdb recomputed calls from the 5' RACE reads with MiXCR, one row per CDR3 protein. The profile shows approximately 150,000 distinct CDR3 sequences, around 7.7% of them singletons. This sample comprised CD4+ T cells sorted from PBMCs, obtained 5 days after the yellow fever booster vaccination. These receptors were obtained from a man under 40 who received the YFV17D yellow fever vaccine.

This clonotype turned up a few times. This chain connects TRBV6-1 to TRBJ2-1, with 10 bases identical to TRBD2. CDR3 length equals 15 residues. V lost 6 bases and J lost 0; bases outside the gene matches: 2. Germline CDR1 and CDR2: MNHNS and SASEGT. Written as DNA, the CDR3 is TGTGCCAGCAGGGCTAGCGGGAGCTCCTACAATGAGCAGTTCTTC. It encodes CASRASGSSYNEQFF.

This clonotype was recorded many times. The V gene is TRBV4-3, the J gene TRBJ2-3; D remains unclear. The germline gives CDR1 LGHNA, CDR2 YSLEER. This CDR3 region has 15 residues. V lost 2 bases to trimming and J lost 1 base, with 10 bases between them. DNA of the CDR3: TGCGCCAGCAGCCAACAAGCCACTGGCACAGATACGCAGTATTTT. It encodes CASSQQATGTDTQYF.

This clonotype was seen many times. The rearrangement joins TRBV12-5 to TRBJ2-3, with D possibly being TRBD1 (5 bases). The germline CDR1 and CDR2 sequences are LGHNT and FRNRAP. Trimming cost V 5 bases and J 4 bases, with 10 bases left between them. The CDR3 spans 13 residues. CDR3: CASGRTGADTQYF. The CDR3 coding sequence is TGTGCTAGTGGTCGAACAGGTGCAGATACGCAGTATTTT.

This clonotype was seen at least ten times. The CDR3 nucleotides are TGTGCCAGCAGCCTAGGCCTCCGGGAGGGTTACAATGAGCAGTTCTTC. It encodes CASSLGLREGYNEQFF. This chain links TRBV7-9 with TRBJ2-1; TRBD2 matches at 8 bases. Unmatched junction bases numbered 10, after V lost 5 bases and J lost 4 bases. Germline V lookup: CDR1 SEHNR, CDR2 FQNEAQ (reference sequence). The CDR3 is made up of 16 amino acids.

This clonotype was seen many times. The chain joins TRBV15 to TRBJ2-5; TRBD1 agrees at 7 bases. The CDR3 runs to 15 residues. Germline loops: CDR1 LNHNV, CDR2 YYDKDF (reference sequence). V dropped 8 bases and J dropped 3; count of bases not matched to a gene: 12. The DNA of the CDR3 is TGTGCCACCTCCCCGAAGGCGACAGGGAAAGAGACCCAGTACTTC. This sequence encodes CATSPKATGKETQYF.

This clonotype appeared many times. This chain uses TRBV7-9 with TRBJ2-7; D ambiguous. V was pared by 0 bases and J by 5 bases, with 14 bases between. Looked up from germline, CDR1 is SEHNR and CDR2 is FQNEAQ (reference sequence). This CDR3 is 15 amino acids long. The CDR3 region has the DNA TGTGCCAGCAGCTTAGCGAAACCGTCTCCTGACGAGCAGTACTTC. As protein: CASSLAKPSPDEQYF.

This clonotype was seen ten or more times. The chain employs TRBV28 and TRBJ2-3; D uncertain. Germline assignment: CDR1 MDHEN and CDR2 SYDVKM. The V gene lost 7 bases and the J gene lost 6 bases, with 8 bases spanning the gap. CDR3 length: 11 amino acids. The CDR3 reads CASTAADTQYF. CDR3 nucleotides: TGTGCCAGCACCGCTGCGGATACGCAGTATTTT. Supplemented by reference TRBV28 and TRBJ2-3, the full variable domain reads DVKVTQSSRYLVKRTGEKVFLECVQDMDHENMFWYRQDPGLGLRLIYFSYDVKMKEKGDIPEGYSVSREKKERFSLILESASTNQTSMYLCASTAADTQYFGPGTRLTVL.

This clonotype was seen repeatedly, ten times or more. V and J are TRBV27 and TRBJ2-1; D not certain. CDR3 length equals 13 residues. The germline V gene has CDR1 MNHEY and CDR2 SMNVEV (reference sequence). Trimming stripped 3 bases from V and 7 bases from J, with 10 bases between. The CDR3 bases are TGTGCCAGCAGTTTCCTCTGGAAGAATGAGCAGTTCTTC. It is translated as CASSFLWKNEQFF.

This clonotype was found many times. The V call is TRBV4-2, the J call TRBJ2-7; TRBD2 aligns across 9 bases. J lost 4 bases, V lost 0 bases, and 4 bases had no gene match. Germline CDR1 reads LGHNA; CDR2 reads YNFKEQ. The CDR3 consists of 15 residues. The CDR3 sequence: CASSQDSAGGYEQYF. In DNA form, the CDR3 reads TGTGCCAGCAGCCAAGATTCAGCGGGAGGTTACGAGCAGTACTTC.